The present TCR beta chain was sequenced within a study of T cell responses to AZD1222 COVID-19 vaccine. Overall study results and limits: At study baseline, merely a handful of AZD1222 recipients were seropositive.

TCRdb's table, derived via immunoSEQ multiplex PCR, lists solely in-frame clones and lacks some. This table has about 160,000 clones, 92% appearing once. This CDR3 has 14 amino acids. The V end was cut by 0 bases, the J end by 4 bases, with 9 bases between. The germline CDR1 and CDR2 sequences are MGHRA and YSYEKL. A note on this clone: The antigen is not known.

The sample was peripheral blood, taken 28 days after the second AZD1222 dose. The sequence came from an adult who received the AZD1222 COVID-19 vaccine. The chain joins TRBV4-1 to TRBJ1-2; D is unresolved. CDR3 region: CASSQEVTGYGYTF. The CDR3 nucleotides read TGCGCCAGCAGCCAAGAAGTGACCGGCTATGGCTACACCTTC.